This TCR beta chain was identified in a study of OX40 agonist ivuxolimab in advanced cancers. Across the study: As their treatment, patients were administered ivuxolimab, an agonistic anti-OX40 (CD134) antibody.

Samples were taken at baseline and on day 1 of cycles 4 and 7. The data were produced by immunoSEQ multiplex PCR, yet TCRdb's version contains in-frame clones alone and is incomplete. The sample yields some 99,000 clones, about 90% seen once. Looked up from germline, CDR1 is SNHLY and CDR2 is FYNNEI. The V end lost 6 bases, the J end lost 0 bases, and 12 bases lay between the germline ends. The CDR3 runs 15 residues. Study-level points and caveats: Among the least clonally expanded were partial responders at 0.1-3.0 mg/kg. The average count of expanded clones was higher among CD8+ T cells than among CD4+.

About this clone itself: Its cognate antigen is unknown.

This sequence was found in an adult with an advanced solid tumor such as melanoma, head and neck, liver or kidney cancer. This chain links TRBV2 with TRBJ2-1; D is ambiguous. Specimen: CD4+ or CD8+ T cells sorted from blood, collected in a trial of the OX40 agonist ivuxolimab. The CDR3, as DNA: TGTGCCAGCAGAGTGGACGTTAGCTCCTACAATGAGCAGTTCTTC. Amino acid sequence: CASRVDVSSYNEQFF.